The 27 T cell receptor beta chains below were found in one sample sequenced in a study of blood T cell repertoires in COVID-19. Data came from immunoSEQ multiplex PCR; TCRdb stores just in-frame clones and leaves some out. Here the sample spans about 80,000 clones, roughly 88% being singletons. The source material was peripheral blood. Source of these receptors: an elderly woman with acute or convalescent COVID-19.

The chain recombines TRBV12-3 or TRBV12-4 with TRBJ1-3; unclear D gene. The ends were cut back, 8 bases at V and 0 bases at J, with 8 bases in the middle. CDR3 size: 13 residues. The CDR3 nucleotides are TGTGCCAGCGCAGACAACTCTGGAAACACCATATATTTT. Amino acids: CASADNSGNTIYF.

The V gene is TRBV19, the J gene TRBJ2-7; TRBD2 matches at 12 bases. The germline gives CDR1 LNHDA, CDR2 SQIVND (reference sequence). The V segment lost 5 bases and the J segment 3 bases; nucleotides outside the gene matches: 8. The CDR3 spans 16 residues. The CDR3 spells CASSVGLAGINYEQYF. The CDR3 region has the DNA TGTGCCAGTAGTGTCGGACTAGCGGGGATAAACTACGAGCAGTACTTC.

This clone was seen a few times. V usage is TRBV6-6 and J usage is TRBJ2-7; TRBD2 might be the D (7 bases). The CDR3 loop spans 15 amino acids. V was clipped by 8 bases and J by 3 bases, with 20 bases between them. Germline values: CDR1 MNHNY, CDR2 SVGAGI (reference sequence). The DNA of the CDR3 is TGTGCCAGCGGGGGGGCTCGGAAGGTATTCTACGAGCAGTACTTC. It codes for CASGGARKVFYEQYF.

This chain joins TRBV18 and TRBJ1-4, with D possibly being TRBD1 (5 bases). V lost 3 bases and J 6 bases, leaving 11 bases between the germline ends. Germline V lookup: CDR1 KGHSH, CDR2 LQKENI. The CDR3 extends over 14 amino acids. CDR3 nucleotide sequence: TGTGCCAGCTCACCCAGGGCGGGAGATGAAAAACTGTTTTTT. Translating it yields CASSPRAGDEKLFF.

In DNA form, the CDR3 reads TGTGCCAGTAGTCTCCAGAAAGGGGACACTGAAGCTTTCTTT. It yields the protein CASSLQKGDTEAFF. The genes are TRBV19 and TRBJ1-1; possible D gene TRBD1, 5 bases. CDR3 size: 14 residues. The V and J ends lost 5 bases and 3 bases respectively, with 13 bases between them. Germline values: CDR1 LNHDA, CDR2 SQIVND (reference sequence).

The J gene is TRBJ1-4, the V gene TRBV18, with 7 bases aligning to TRBD1. Trimming removed 4 bases from V and 2 bases from J; junction bases left unmatched: 22. CDR1 is KGHSH, CDR2 LQKENI, per germline. The CDR3 length is 21 residues. The CDR3 spells CASSLGRDRTRVVSTNEKLFF. For the CDR3, the DNA is TGTGCCAGCTCACTCGGACGGGACAGAACCCGAGTCGTTTCGACTAATGAAAAACTGTTTTTT.

This sequence joins TRBV30 and TRBJ2-7; no clear D gene. Germline V gives CDR1 GTSNPN, CDR2 SVGIG (reference sequence). There are 12 residues in the CDR3. Trimming removed 4 bases at V and 0 bases at J, with 7 bases between. DNA of the CDR3: TGTGCCTGGATTAGTGGCTCCTACGAGCAGTACTTC. It translates to CAWISGSYEQYF.

This clone was seen a few times. The chain carries TRBV25-1 and TRBJ2-3; 9 bases map to TRBD2. Germline V gives CDR1 MGHDK, CDR2 SYGVNS. The CDR3 has 17 residues. The ends lost 3 bases at V and 3 bases at J; junction bases unmatched: 10. The CDR3 here is CASSETILAGTTDTQYF. CDR3 nucleotides: TGTGCCAGCAGTGAGACTATACTAGCGGGCACAACAGATACGCAGTATTTT. Full variable domain (outside the CDR3, taken from reference TRBV25-1 and TRBJ2-3): EADIYQTPRYLVIGTGKKITLECSQTMGHDKMYWYQQDPGMELHLIHYSYGVNSTEKGDLSSESTVSRIRTEHFPLTLESARPSHTSQYLCASSETILAGTTDTQYFGPGTRLTVL.

This sequence joins TRBV15 and TRBJ2-7; 12 bases are shared with TRBD2. V trimming: 0 bases; J trimming: 1 base; junction bases outside the gene matches: 1. The germline V gene encodes CDR1 LNHNV and CDR2 YYDKDF (reference sequence). The CDR3 loop spans 16 amino acids. The CDR3: CATSRDGLAGSYEQYF. The CDR3 DNA reads TGTGCCACCAGCAGAGATGGACTAGCGGGATCCTACGAGCAGTACTTC.

This sequence joins TRBV2 and TRBJ1-6; D not certain. The V gene lost 6 bases and the J gene lost 7 bases, with 13 bases spanning the gap. In germline, CDR1 is SNHLY, CDR2 FYNNEI. The length of the CDR3 is 14 residues. The CDR3 sequence is CASRFKLTNSPLHF. DNA for the CDR3: TGTGCCAGCAGGTTCAAGCTAACGAATTCACCCCTCCACTTT.

The CDR3: CASTGGGLAGVGNTGELFF. The CDR3 DNA sequence: TGTGCCAGTACTGGGGGGGGACTAGCGGGAGTAGGGAACACCGGGGAGCTGTTTTTT. V is TRBV19 and J is TRBJ2-2; 14 bases align to TRBD2. V was pared by 7 bases and J by 1 base, with 11 bases of the junction left unmatched. The CDR3 spans 19 residues. In germline, CDR1 is LNHDA, CDR2 SQIVND (reference sequence). The whole variable domain, remainder taken from reference TRBV19 and TRBJ2-2, is DGGITQSPKYLFRKEGQNVTLSCEQNLNHDAMYWYRQDPGQGLRLIYYSQIVNDFQKGDIAEGYSVSREKKESFPLTVTSAQKNPTAFYLCASTGGGLAGVGNTGELFFGEGSRLTVL.

The chain joins TRBV6-5 to TRBJ1-6; D is possibly TRBD1 (5 bases). Trimming removed 9 bases at V and 5 bases at J, with 11 bases between. CDR1 is MNHEY, CDR2 SVGAGI, per germline. There are 13 residues in the CDR3. The CDR3 loop is CASLGGNNSPLHF. The CDR3 DNA is TGTGCCAGTCTGGGGGGGAATAATTCACCCCTCCACTTT.

The rearrangement links TRBV6-6 to TRBJ2-2; tentative D call: TRBD2 (5 bases). Trimming left V 6 bases short and J 7 bases short, with 12 bases between. Germline V CDR1 and CDR2: MNHNY, SVGAGI (reference sequence). The CDR3 spans 13 residues. CDR3 sequence reads: CASSQTEGGELFF. Written as DNA, the CDR3 is TGTGCCAGCAGCCAAACAGAGGGCGGGGAGCTGTTTTTT.

Written as DNA, the CDR3 is TGTGCCAGCAGTCGACTAGCGGGGCCTTCCTACGAGCAGTACTTC. Translation gives CASSRLAGPSYEQYF. This rearrangement joins TRBV27 to TRBJ2-7; 11 bases map to TRBD2. J was trimmed by 1 base and V by 5 bases; bases with no gene match: 4. The germline gives CDR1 MNHEY, CDR2 SMNVEV (reference sequence). This CDR3 has 15 residues.

The V and J genes are TRBV20-1 and TRBJ1-5; 7 bases match TRBD1. The V gene end was trimmed by 3 bases and the J gene end by 7 bases; junction bases not matched to a gene: 6. Looked up from germline, CDR1 is DFQATT and CDR2 is SNEGSKA (reference sequence). The CDR3 spans 13 residues. In DNA form, the CDR3 reads TGCAGTGCTAGTAAGGGGGCGCAGCAGCCCCAGCATTTT. Protein product: CSASKGAQQPQHF.

The rearrangement joins TRBV18 to TRBJ2-2; 8 bases map to TRBD2. This CDR3 spans 14 amino acids. The ends lost 3 bases at V and 4 bases at J; junction bases unmatched: 1. The germline V gene encodes CDR1 KGHSH and CDR2 LQKENI. The CDR3 DNA is TGTGCCAGCTCACCTGGGACTAGCACCGGGGAGCTGTTTTTT. It codes for CASSPGTSTGELFF.

This clone has only a few counts. The chain links TRBV7-2 to TRBJ1-2; 7 bases fit TRBD1. V was clipped by 1 base and J by 7 bases; unmatched bases: 3. The CDR3 is 13 residues long. CDR1 and CDR2 (germline): SGHTA, FQGNSA. In nucleotides, the CDR3 is TGTGCCAGCAGCTTAGACAGGGGAGGTGGCTACACCTTC. Its translation: CASSLDRGGGYTF.

V gene TRBV2 combines with J gene TRBJ1-1, with 7 bases lining up with TRBD1. The CDR3 is 12 residues long. CDR1 SNHLY and CDR2 FYNNEI come from the germline V gene. V shed 6 bases, J shed 8 bases, and the junction held 6 bases outside the gene matches. Here the CDR3 DNA reads TGTGCCAGCAGGACGACAGGGAACGAAGCTTTCTTT. It codes for CASRTTGNEAFF.

The chain carries TRBV19 and TRBJ2-7; D unclear. The CDR3 consists of 13 residues. The V gene lost 3 bases and the J gene lost 0 bases, with 6 bases spanning the gap. The germline V gene has CDR1 LNHDA and CDR2 SQIVND (reference sequence). CDR3 amino acids: CASSISLSYEQYF. Here the CDR3 DNA reads TGTGCCAGTAGTATTTCCCTCTCCTACGAGCAGTACTTC.

The chain joins TRBV18 to TRBJ1-3; D unresolved. This CDR3 region has 17 residues. Between the trimmed V and J ends, which lost 0 bases and 1 base, there was a span of 13 bases. Per germline, CDR1 KGHSH and CDR2 LQKENI. This CDR3 reads CASSPPIHEMSGNTIYF. CDR3 nucleotides: TGTGCCAGCTCACCACCTATTCATGAGATGTCTGGAAACACCATATATTTT.

This rearrangement joins TRBV7-2 to TRBJ1-2, with 7 bases lining up with TRBD1. Germline V gene data show CDR1 as SGHTA and CDR2 as FQGNSA. With V trimmed by 6 bases and J by 1 base, 5 bases remained unmatched. The CDR3 is 14 residues long. The CDR3 is CASRRGRGNYGYTF. The CDR3 region has the DNA TGTGCCAGCAGGAGGGGGCGGGGTAACTATGGCTACACCTTC. The complete variable domain, with remaining parts taken from reference TRBV7-2 and TRBJ1-2, reads GAGVSQSPSNKVTEKGKDVELRCDPISGHTALYWYRQSLGQGLEFLIYFQGNSAPDKSGLPSDRFSAERTGGSVSTLTIQRTQQEDSAVYLCASRRGRGNYGYTFGSGTRLTVV.

The genes are TRBV19 and TRBJ1-1; tentative D call: TRBD1 (6 bases). Germline V gene sequence: CDR1 LNHDA, CDR2 SQIVND (reference sequence). The length of the CDR3 is 13 residues. Trimming cost V 5 bases and J 1 base, with 8 bases left between them. CDR3 sequence (DNA): TGTGCCAGTAGTCCCAGGGGGAACACTGAAGCTTTCTTT. This codes for CASSPRGNTEAFF.

This chain links TRBV28 with TRBJ2-7; possibly TRBD2 for D (6 bases). CDR3 length equals 13 residues. Trimming cost V 6 bases and J 2 bases, with 11 bases left between them. Germline values: CDR1 MDHEN, CDR2 SYDVKM. CDR3 sequence reads: CASRSGSAYEQYF. The CDR3 nucleotides are TGTGCCAGCAGAAGCGGGTCGGCCTACGAGCAGTACTTC.

Concerning this clone itself: This sample includes further DNA sequences coding for the same CDR3. The chain joins TRBV5-1 to TRBJ2-1, with D possibly matching TRBD2 (6 bases). This CDR3 comprises 15 residues. V gave up 0 bases and J gave up 1 base, with 8 bases separating them. The germline CDR1 and CDR2 sequences are SGHRS and YFSETQ. The CDR3 is CASSLDGSSYNEQFF. The CDR3 DNA reads TGCGCCAGCAGCTTGGACGGGAGTTCCTACAATGAGCAGTTCTTC.

V is TRBV6-2 or TRBV6-3 and J is TRBJ2-7; tentatively, D is TRBD1 (6 bases). CDR3 length: 17 residues. Deletions cut 5 bases from V and 0 bases from J, with 20 bases between. Germline V gives CDR1 MNHEY, CDR2 SVGEGT. The DNA of the CDR3 is TGTGCCAGCAGTGACCCCCAGGGACACCAGAGCTCCTACGAGCAGTACTTC. Its protein is CASSDPQGHQSSYEQYF.

The chain is built from TRBV27 and TRBJ2-2, with 11 bases fitting TRBD2. The V and J ends lost 8 bases and 4 bases, in that order; junction bases with no gene match: 6. CDR1 MNHEY and CDR2 SMNVEV come from the germline V gene (reference sequence). CDR3 length: 15 residues. The CDR3 nucleotides read TGTGCCAGCCCCCCTAGCGGGGGGCCCACCGGGGAGCTGTTTTTT. It encodes CASPPSGGPTGELFF.

The chain carries TRBV7-2 and TRBJ2-7; D might be TRBD2 (6 bases). The V gene lost 5 bases and the J gene lost 3 bases, with 11 bases spanning the gap. The germline gives CDR1 SGHTA, CDR2 FQGNSA. This CDR3 is built from 13 residues. CDR3 DNA: TGTGCCAGCAGCCCGGGAGCGGGCTACGAGCAGTACTTC. It specifies CASSPGAGYEQYF.